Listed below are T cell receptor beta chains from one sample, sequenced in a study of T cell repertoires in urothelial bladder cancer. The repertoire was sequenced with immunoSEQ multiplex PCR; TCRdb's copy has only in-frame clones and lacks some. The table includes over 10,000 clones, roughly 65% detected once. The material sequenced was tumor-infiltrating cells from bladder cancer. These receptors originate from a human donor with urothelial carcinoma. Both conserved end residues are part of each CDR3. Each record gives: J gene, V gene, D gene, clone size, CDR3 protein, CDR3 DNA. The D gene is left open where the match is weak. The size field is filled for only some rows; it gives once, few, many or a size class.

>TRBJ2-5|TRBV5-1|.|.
CASSPPGGEETQYF
TGCGCCAGCAGCCCCCCGGGCGGGGAGGAGACCCAGTACTTC
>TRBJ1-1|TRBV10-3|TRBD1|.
CAISGFPGQGNTEAFF
TGTGCCATCAGTGGCTTCCCGGGACAGGGGAACACTGAAGCTTTCTTT
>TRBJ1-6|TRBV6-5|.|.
CASSYAGNSPLHF
TGTGCCAGCAGTTACGCAGGGAATTCACCCCTCCACTTT
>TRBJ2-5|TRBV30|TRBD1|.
CAWSPGQSLETQYF
TGTGCCTGGAGTCCGGGACAGTCGTTGGAGACCCAGTACTTC
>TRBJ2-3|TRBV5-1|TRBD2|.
CASSLTLAGGSSTDTQYF
TGCGCCAGCAGCTTGACACTAGCGGGGGGGTCTAGCACAGATACGCAGTATTTT
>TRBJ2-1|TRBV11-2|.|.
CASSYGLYNEQFF
TGTGCCAGCAGCTACGGCCTATACAATGAGCAGTTCTTC
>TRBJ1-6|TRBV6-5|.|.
CASTPGRHNSPLHF
TGTGCCAGCACCCCGGGGAGACATAATTCACCCCTCCACTTT
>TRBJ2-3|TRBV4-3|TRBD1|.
CASSHGDRGYDTQYF
TGCGCCAGCAGCCACGGGGACAGGGGGTACGATACGCAGTATTTT
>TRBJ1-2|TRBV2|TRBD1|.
CASSYRGSGYGYTF
TGTGCCAGCAGTTACAGGGGGAGCGGCTATGGCTACACCTTC
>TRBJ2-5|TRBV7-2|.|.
CASSLGWTVGAETQYF
TGTGCCAGCAGCTTGGGGTGGACAGTCGGGGCAGAGACCCAGTACTTC
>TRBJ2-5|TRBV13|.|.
CASSLTVGTQETQYF
TGTGCCAGCAGCTTAACTGTAGGAACCCAAGAGACCCAGTACTTC
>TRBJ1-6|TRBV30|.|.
CAWSPRGREYNSPLHF
TGTGCCTGGAGTCCGCGGGGACGGGAATATAATTCACCCCTCCACTTT
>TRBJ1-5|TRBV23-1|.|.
CASSQSRGQGQPQHF
TGCGCCAGCAGTCAATCGAGAGGGCAGGGTCAGCCCCAGCATTTT
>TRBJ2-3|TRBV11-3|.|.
CASSLDSHGGDTQYF
TGTGCCAGCAGCTTAGACTCACATGGGGGGGATACGCAGTATTTT
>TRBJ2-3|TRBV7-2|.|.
CASSTPTSTDTQYF
TGTGCCAGCAGCACCCCGACTAGCACAGATACGCAGTATTTT
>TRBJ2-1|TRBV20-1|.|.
CSAPTRGKQFF
TGCAGTGCCCCGACCCGGGGGAAGCAGTTCTTC
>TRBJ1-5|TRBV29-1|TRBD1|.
CSARQGGSNQPQHF
TGCAGCGCCAGACAGGGCGGCAGCAATCAGCCCCAGCATTTT
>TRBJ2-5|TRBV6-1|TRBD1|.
CASSEVHRGQETQYF
TGTGCCAGCAGTGAAGTCCACAGGGGCCAAGAGACCCAGTACTTC
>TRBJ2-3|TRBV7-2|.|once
CASSLVGLGTDTQYF
TGTGCCAGCAGCTTAGTCGGACTCGGCACAGATACGCAGTATTTT
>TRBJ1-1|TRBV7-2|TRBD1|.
CASSAGDRVNTEAFF
TGTGCCAGCAGCGCCGGGGACAGGGTGAACACTGAAGCTTTCTTT
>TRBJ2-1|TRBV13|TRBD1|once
CASSSPGTGINEQFF
TGTGCCAGCAGCTCTCCCGGGACAGGGATCAATGAGCAGTTCTTC
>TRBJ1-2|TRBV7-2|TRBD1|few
CASSWTGNYGYTF
TGTGCCAGCAGCTGGACAGGGAACTATGGCTACACCTTC
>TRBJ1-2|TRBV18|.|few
CASSPPGGAYGYTF
TGTGCCAGCTCACCACCGGGAGGGGCCTATGGCTACACCTTC
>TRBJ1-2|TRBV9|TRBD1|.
CASSARQGASYGYTF
TGTGCCAGCAGCGCGAGACAGGGGGCAAGCTATGGCTACACCTTC
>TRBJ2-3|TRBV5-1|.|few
CASGEVGATDTQYF
TGCGCCAGCGGGGAGGTGGGGGCCACAGATACGCAGTATTTT
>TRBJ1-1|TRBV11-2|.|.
CASSHRQTEAFF
TGTGCCAGCAGCCACAGGCAGACTGAAGCTTTCTTT
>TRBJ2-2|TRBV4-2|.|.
CASSQDRVAGELFF
TGTGCCAGCAGCCAAGACAGGGTCGCCGGGGAGCTGTTTTTT
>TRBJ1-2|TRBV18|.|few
CASSPLRSEGYTF
TGTGCCAGCTCACCCCTTAGGTCTGAGGGCTACACCTTC
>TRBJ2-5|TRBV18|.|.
CASSPRVRNQETQYF
TGTGCCAGCTCACCACGAGTACGGAACCAAGAGACCCAGTACTTC
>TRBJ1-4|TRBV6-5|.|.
CASSLRPVGDEKLFF
TGTGCCAGCAGTCTGAGACCGGTGGGGGATGAAAAACTGTTTTTT
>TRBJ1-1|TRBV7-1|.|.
CASRWGTSNTEAFF
TGTGCCAGCAGATGGGGGACTTCGAACACTGAAGCTTTCTTT
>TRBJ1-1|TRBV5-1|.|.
CASSPTGWTEAFF
TGCGCCAGCAGCCCTACAGGGTGGACTGAAGCTTTCTTT
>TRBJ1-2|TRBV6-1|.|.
CASSVPPLNGYTF
TGTGCCAGCAGTGTCCCACCCCTGAATGGCTACACCTTC
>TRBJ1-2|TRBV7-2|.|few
CASSLVRSYGYTF
TGTGCCAGCAGCTTAGTGCGGTCCTATGGCTACACCTTC
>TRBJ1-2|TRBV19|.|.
CASSQANYGYTF
TGTGCCAGTAGTCAGGCTAACTATGGCTACACCTTC
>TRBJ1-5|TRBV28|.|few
CASSFGSRDRQPQHF
TGTGCCAGCAGTTTTGGGTCAAGGGATCGTCAGCCCCAGCATTTT
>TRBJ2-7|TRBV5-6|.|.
CASSLGHVEQYF
TGTGCCAGCAGCTTAGGGCACGTGGAGCAGTACTTC
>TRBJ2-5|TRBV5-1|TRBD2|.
CASGMLAGGPQETQYF
TGCGCCAGCGGAATGCTAGCGGGGGGGCCCCAAGAGACCCAGTACTTC
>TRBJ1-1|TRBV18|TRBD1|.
CASSSGTGLNTEAFF
TGTGCCAGCTCATCCGGGACAGGGTTAAACACTGAAGCTTTCTTT
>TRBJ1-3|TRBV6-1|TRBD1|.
CASRDRAVGNTIYF
TGTGCCAGCAGAGACAGGGCCGTTGGAAACACCATATATTTT
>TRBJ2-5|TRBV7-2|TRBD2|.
CASSLDASGGQETQYF
TGTGCCAGCAGCTTAGATGCTAGCGGGGGCCAAGAGACCCAGTACTTC
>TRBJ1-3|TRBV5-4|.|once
CASSSGRTGRGNTIYF
TGTGCCAGCAGCTCGGGGCGCACAGGGCGGGGAAACACCATATATTTT
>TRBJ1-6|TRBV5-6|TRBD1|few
CASSQQTGNDNSPLHF
TGTGCCAGCAGCCAGCAGACAGGGAACGATAATTCACCCCTCCACTTT
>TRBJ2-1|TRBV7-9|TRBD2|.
CASSSPAGGYNEQFF
TGTGCCAGCAGCTCGCCGGCGGGGGGTTACAATGAGCAGTTCTTC
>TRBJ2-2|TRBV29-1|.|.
CSVGRSTGELFF
TGCAGCGTGGGGAGGAGCACCGGGGAGCTGTTTTTT
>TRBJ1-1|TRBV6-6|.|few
CATTRGGGTEAFF
TGTGCCACCACCCGGGGGGGAGGCACTGAAGCTTTCTTT
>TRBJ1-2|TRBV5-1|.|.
CASSPSANYGYTF
TGCGCCAGCAGCCCTTCAGCGAACTATGGCTACACCTTC
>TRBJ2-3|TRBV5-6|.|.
CASSSNRATQYF
TGTGCCAGCAGCTCGAATCGAGCGACGCAGTATTTT